This T cell receptor beta chain was identified during a study of prognosis after radiotherapy for stage I lung cancer (dated by TCRdb to about 2021). Context from the whole study: Between early 2018 and 2019, fewer than 20 stage I NSCLC patients were enrolled in Nanjing, China. The study sequenced some 38 blood samples from roughly 20 patients, one before and one after SBRT per patient. No patient received concurrent therapy alongside SBRT. Distant metastases were developed by four of the 19 patients after SBRT, at a median of about seven months, whereas no significant progression was observed in the other 15 patients. This study profiled peripheral blood TCR beta repertoires from stage I NSCLC patients before and after stereotactic body radiotherapy and linked the repertoires to distant failure. Every patient was regarded as medically inoperable, because of comorbidities in some twelve cases and refusal of surgery in roughly 7 cases. About a dozen patients had adenocarcinoma and several had squamous cell carcinoma as the tumor histology. The cohort included 10 to 15 men and about six women, with a median age of approximately 74 years and a range of about 50 to 90 years. SBRT was given in 3 to 5 fractions with a biologically effective dose of at least 100 Gy, using image-guided IMRT or VMAT. Newly diagnosed primary stage I lung tumors were present in about 15 patients, and oligometastatic NSCLC after surgical resection of the primary tumor was present in roughly 5 patients. Overall study outcomes, separate from this receptor: Tumor specificity of expanded TCR clones was not determined. The study was limited by its small cohort and short follow-up, and the findings require independent validation. Post-SBRT Shannon entropy and its change from baseline were lower in patients who developed distant metastases; baseline Shannon entropy was not associated with metastases. A decrease in unique TCR clone counts was observed after SBRT (median around 10,000 before versus several thousand after; Wilcoxon paired P=0.011). Differences by metastasis status were reportedly seen in TRBV and TRBJ usage frequencies, involving two V genes at baseline and, after SBRT, several V genes and two J genes. No adjustment for multiple comparisons was applied to any of the reported P values.

Concerning this clonotype: What antigen it recognizes has not been identified. Base quality data are lacking; no much larger clone is found one base away.

All patients had node-negative disease on CT and PET/CT, and none had a history of other malignancies or had previously received chemotherapy or radiotherapy. At each of two time points, roughly 6.5 milliliters of peripheral venous blood were collected in EDTA tubes. Ficoll-Paque Plus density-gradient centrifugation was used to isolate PBMCs. Immediately after collection, samples were stored at -80 degrees C until analysis. Cut back by 8 bases and 0 bases, the V and J ends lie 14 bases apart. There are 14 amino acids in the CDR3, from cysteine to phenylalanine inclusive. The read is trimmed to its CDR3 DNA, 42 bases read in frame from base 1. In the germline V gene, CDR1 corresponds to LGHNA and CDR2 to YNFKEQ. Two rounds of multiplex PCR were performed to amplify the TCR beta CDR3 region from genomic DNA. In the first PCR round, primers specific to each TRBV and TRBJ gene were used, and the primer sequences were filed in Chinese patent CN105087789A. Universal primers were used in the second round of PCR. The Roche High Pure PCR Template Preparation Kit was used to extract genomic DNA from frozen PBMCs. Libraries were sequenced paired-end with 151 bp reads on an Illumina HiSeq 3000. In the original analysis: CutAdapt was used to remove raw reads lacking the multiplex PCR primer sequences. High-quality paired reads were merged into contigs with PEAR. By alignment to reference sequences, MiXCR assigned TRB V, D and J gene segments to each contig. To remove sequencing errors, CDR3 sequences were clustered according to base quality and sequence similarity. Diversity was measured as Shannon entropy normalized by the natural log of productive TCR sequence number. To get clonality, Shannon entropy was divided by the natural log of the number of unique clonotypes, and that result was subtracted from one. Using the Youden index from ROC curves, the researchers picked the repertoire-metric cut-offs for progression-free survival, and all analyses were carried out in R 3.5.3. TCRdb passed the public sequencing reads through fastp at Q25 and MiXCR, retaining productive beta sequences. All rows with the same CDR3 protein become a single entry with the most common DNA and genes. In this record, the V and J calls reflect TCRdb's handling and not the investigators' own analysis. Counted in this sample were over 14,000 distinct CDR3 sequences; about 32% of them appeared once. The ten largest make up about 27% of the sample.

This clonotype originated in a donor at least 50 years old with non-small cell lung cancer. This specimen was PBMCs, taken before or after stereotactic body radiation therapy (not recorded which). The sequence is built from TRBV4-2 and TRBJ2-7, with no reliable assignment of the D segment. The sequence in DNA is TGTGCCAGCCAAGTGCACGGCAACTCCTACGAGCAGTACTTC. This is translated as CASQVHGNSYEQYF.